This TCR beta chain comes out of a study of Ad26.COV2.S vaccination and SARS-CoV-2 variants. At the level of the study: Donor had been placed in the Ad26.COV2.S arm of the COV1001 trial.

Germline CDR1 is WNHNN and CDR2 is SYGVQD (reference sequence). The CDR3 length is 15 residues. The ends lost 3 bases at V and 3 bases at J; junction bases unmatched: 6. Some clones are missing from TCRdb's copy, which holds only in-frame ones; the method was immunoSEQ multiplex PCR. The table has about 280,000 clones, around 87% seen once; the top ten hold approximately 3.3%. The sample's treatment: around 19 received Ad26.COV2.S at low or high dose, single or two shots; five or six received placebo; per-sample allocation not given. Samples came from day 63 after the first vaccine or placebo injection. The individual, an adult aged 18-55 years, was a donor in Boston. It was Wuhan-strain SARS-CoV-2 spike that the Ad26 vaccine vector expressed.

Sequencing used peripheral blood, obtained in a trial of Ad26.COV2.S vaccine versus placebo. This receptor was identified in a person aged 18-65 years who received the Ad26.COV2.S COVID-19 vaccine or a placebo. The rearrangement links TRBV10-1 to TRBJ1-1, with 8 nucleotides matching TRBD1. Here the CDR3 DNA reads TGCGCCAGCAGTGAAGGACAGGGATCAGACACTGAAGCTTTCTTT. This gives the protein CASSEGQGSDTEAFF.